This TCR beta chain was profiled in a study of T cell responses to AZD1222 COVID-19 vaccine. Study findings and constraints: In the spike-specific TCR repertoire, nearly half reportedly target unmutated variant regions. There were vaccine-associated CD4 TCRs across spike, dominant at 160-218 and 743-854. Increases in Spike-specific TCR breadth and depth were seen after two AZD1222 doses.

Of note for this clone: Its target is not known.

CDR1 is SGHVS, CDR2 FQNEAQ, per germline. V was clipped by 3 bases and J by 3 bases, with 9 bases between them. This CDR3 comprises 13 residues. Libraries were prepared by immunoSEQ multiplex PCR; TCRdb keeps only in-frame clonotypes and omits some of them. This sample has 90,000 to 130,000 clones, with 89% found just once. Sequencing was performed on peripheral blood, taken on day 0 of MenACWY control vaccination. The clonotype comes from an adult in good health. The genes are TRBV7-8 and TRBJ2-7; D gene unclear. The CDR3: CASSLQVLYEQYF. CDR3 DNA sequence: TGTGCCAGCAGCTTGCAGGTCCTCTACGAGCAGTACTTC.